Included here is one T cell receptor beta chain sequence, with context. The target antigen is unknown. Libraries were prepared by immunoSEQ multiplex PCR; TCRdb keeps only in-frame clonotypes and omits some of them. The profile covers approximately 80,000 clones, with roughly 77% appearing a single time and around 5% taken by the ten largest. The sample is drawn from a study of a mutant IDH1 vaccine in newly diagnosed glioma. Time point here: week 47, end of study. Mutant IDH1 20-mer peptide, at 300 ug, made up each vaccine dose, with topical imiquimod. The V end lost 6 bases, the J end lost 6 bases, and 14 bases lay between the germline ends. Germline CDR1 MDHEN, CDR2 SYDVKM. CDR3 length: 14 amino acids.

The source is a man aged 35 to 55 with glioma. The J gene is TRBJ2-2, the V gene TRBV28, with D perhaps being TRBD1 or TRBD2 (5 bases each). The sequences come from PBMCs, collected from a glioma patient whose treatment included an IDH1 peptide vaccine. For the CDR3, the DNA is TGTGCCAGCAGGCGGACCCCGGGGCCCGGGGAGCTGTTTTTT. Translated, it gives CASRRTPGPGELFF.